Listed below are T cell receptor beta chains from one sample, sequenced in a study of beta chain features in type 1 diabetes. The assay was immunoSEQ multiplex PCR, and TCRdb's table has in-frame clones only and misses some. The sample lists just under 150,000 clones, roughly 10% occurring once. Material for sequencing was naive CD4+ T cells from blood. These TCRs come from a man between 18 and 29 years old in good health. Both conserved end residues are part of each CDR3. The D gene is left open where the match is weak. Size tells how often a clone was seen (once, few, many) or the class of an expanded clone, and some rows leave it out.

>.|TRBV6-1|few|TRBJ2-2
TGTGCCAGCACCGAGACCGCAGGGTCCGGGGAGCTGTTTTTT
CASTETAGSGELFF
>TRBD2|TRBV7-2|.|TRBJ2-3
TGTGCCAGCAACAAAGCGGGGGGGCTCGCAGATACGCAGTATTTT
CASNKAGGLADTQYF
>TRBD2|TRBV11-2|few|TRBJ2-3
TGTGCCAGCAGCTTAGTTGTAGCGGGTGAGGACCACACGCAGTATTTT
CASSLVVAGEDHTQYF
>TRBD1|TRBV5-1|few|TRBJ2-7
TGCGCCAGCAGCTTGGGGACAGGGGCCTACGAGCAGTACTTC
CASSLGTGAYEQYF
>TRBD1|TRBV19|few|TRBJ1-5
TGTGCCAGTAGCAGAGGGACAGGGCTTGGCCAGCCCCAGCATTTT
CASSRGTGLGQPQHF
>.|TRBV30|many|TRBJ2-7
TGTGCCTGGAGCCTGGGCCCTCTCTACGAGCAGTACTTC
CAWSLGPLYEQYF
>TRBD1|TRBV7-2|.|TRBJ2-3
TGTGCCAGCAGCTTAGGGGGACAGGGGCAAGATACGCAGTATTTT
CASSLGGQGQDTQYF
>.|TRBV9|once|TRBJ2-7
TGTGCCAGCAGCGTAGACAGGTACTCCTACGAGCAGTACTTC
CASSVDRYSYEQYF
>.|TRBV5-1|.|TRBJ2-1
TGCGCCAGCAGCTTGGTCGGGGATAGCTCCTACAATGAGCAGTTCTTC
CASSLVGDSSYNEQFF
>.|TRBV28|.|TRBJ2-6
TGTGCCAGCAGGAAACCTCAGGGGAGTTTCTCTGGGGCCAACGTCCTGACTTTC
CASRKPQGSFSGANVLTF
>.|TRBV19|few|TRBJ2-5
TGTGCCAGTAGAAGGGGTATCGGAGAGACCCAGTACTTC
CASRRGIGETQYF
>TRBD1|TRBV19|few|TRBJ1-6
TGTGCCAGTAGTTCCCAAGGGGGACAGAATAATTCACCCCTCCACTTT
CASSSQGGQNNSPLHF
>TRBD2|TRBV5-1|.|TRBJ2-3
TGCGCCAGCGCCGTCCTGACGGGACTAGCGGGGGGCACAGATACGCAGTATTTT
CASAVLTGLAGGTDTQYF
>TRBD1|TRBV7-8|.|TRBJ1-4
TGTGCCAGCAGCTTATCCCGGGACAGGCGGGCTGAAAAACTGTTTTTT
CASSLSRDRRAEKLFF
>TRBD2|TRBV4-1|.|TRBJ2-5
TGCGCCAGCAGCCTCTTGAGCGGGGGTAGGGAGACCCAGTACTTC
CASSLLSGGRETQYF
>.|TRBV29-1|.|TRBJ2-7
TGCAGCGTGGTGATACAGGGTGCTTCCTACGAGCAGTACTTC
CSVVIQGASYEQYF
>TRBD1|TRBV7-2|few|TRBJ1-2
TGTGCCAGCAGCCAAGGGGGCTCCAACTATGGCTACACCTTC
CASSQGGSNYGYTF
>.|TRBV30|.|TRBJ1-5
TGTGCCTGGAGTGGGGGGGGTAGCAATCAGCCCCAGCATTTT
CAWSGGGSNQPQHF
>.|TRBV11-2|.|TRBJ2-7
TGTGCCAGCAGCTTAGGTCTTGGGTCTGGGAGATCCTACGAGCAGTACTTC
CASSLGLGSGRSYEQYF
>.|TRBV6-5|.|TRBJ2-7
TGTGCCAGCAGTCCACCAACGGGGGTAACATCCGAGCAGTACTTC
CASSPPTGVTSEQYF
>TRBD2|TRBV7-3|few|TRBJ2-5
TGTGCCAGCAGCTCCCGGGGCGGGGGAGGGACCCAGTACTTC
CASSSRGGGGTQYF
>TRBD1|TRBV25-1|few|TRBJ2-2
TGTGCCAGCAGTGAATTGGGGGACAGGGGAGGAACCGGGGAGCTGTTTTTT
CASSELGDRGGTGELFF
>.|TRBV6-1|.|TRBJ2-3
TGTGCCAGCAGTGCAGGTGGGGCTGGGACAGATACGCAGTATTTT
CASSAGGAGTDTQYF
>TRBD1|TRBV5-1|few|TRBJ1-2
TGCGCCAGCAGCTTGGCCGGGACAGCAAGCTATGGCTACACCTTC
CASSLAGTASYGYTF
>.|TRBV14|.|TRBJ1-2
TGTGCCAGCAGCCCCGGGACTGACTATGGCTACACCTTC
CASSPGTDYGYTF
>TRBD1|TRBV5-1|few|TRBJ2-2
TGCGCCAGCAGCTTAGCCGGGACAGGGGGCACCGGGGAGCTGTTTTTT
CASSLAGTGGTGELFF
>.|TRBV11-2|.|TRBJ1-1
TGTGCCAGCAGCTTAGCGCCACAGGGGAACACTGAAGCTTTCTTT
CASSLAPQGNTEAFF
>TRBD1|TRBV11-2|few|TRBJ2-7
TGTGCCAGCAGCTTAGTGGGACAGGGTGACGAGCAGTACTTC
CASSLVGQGDEQYF
>TRBD1|TRBV25-1|many|TRBJ1-1
TGTGCCAGCAGTGGGGACAGGGAAAACACTGAAGCTTTCTTT
CASSGDRENTEAFF
>.|TRBV9|few|TRBJ2-2
TGTGCCAGCAGCGTAGATCTGGGGGCGAACGGGGAGCTGTTTTTT
CASSVDLGANGELFF
>.|TRBV7-2|few|TRBJ2-7
TGTGCCAGCAGCCAGTCCGCGGCCGGTCGCTCCTACGAGCAGTACTTC
CASSQSAAGRSYEQYF
>TRBD2|TRBV6-6|.|TRBJ2-5
TGTGCCAGCAGACCAAGCGGGGGGGCAGAGACCCAGTACTTC
CASRPSGGAETQYF
>TRBD2|TRBV18|few|TRBJ2-3
TGTGCCAGCTCACCTATTCCGACTAGCGGAAACACAGATACGCAGTATTTT
CASSPIPTSGNTDTQYF
>.|TRBV28|few|TRBJ1-2
TGTGCCAGCAGGTCGGGGGGAGCTAACTATGGCTACACCTTC
CASRSGGANYGYTF
>.|TRBV6-1|.|TRBJ2-5
TGTGCCAGCAGTCCCGGGGACCAAGAGACCCAGTACTTC
CASSPGDQETQYF
>.|TRBV18|.|TRBJ1-2
TGTGCCAGCTCACCAGGGCTGACCAACTATGGCTACACCTTC
CASSPGLTNYGYTF